The entry below describes one T cell receptor (beta chain). The sample belongs to a study of cytomegalovirus exposure and HLA in healthy donors. At the level of the study: Researchers previously reported finding 90 million to 130 million unique TCR beta sequences from approximately 190 million T cells. An early release of data contained 80 million to 85 million unique TCRs, which came from HLA-typed donors.

Amplification used 60 Vbeta primers and 13 Jbeta primers. Using immunoSEQ multiplex PCR, the repertoire was profiled, and TCRdb retains in-frame clones only, with some absent. Of about 75,000 clones detected, roughly four fifths appear once; the ten largest clones hold 1.5% to 2%. Each of the donors was a healthy bone marrow donor. Sequences were obtained from PBMCs. This TCR came from a man aged 18-30 years in good health and CMV-seronegative.

This chain's CDR3 is CASSLSQTRPADTQYF. The CDR3 region has the DNA TGTGCCAGCAGTTTATCCCAAACTAGACCGGCAGATACGCAGTATTTT. V usage is TRBV27 and J usage is TRBJ2-3; D is perhaps TRBD2 (5 bases). The germline V and J ends were trimmed by 0 bases and 4 bases, with 14 bases remaining between them. The CDR3 loop spans 16 amino acids. Germline-derived CDR1 and CDR2 are MNHEY and SMNVEV (reference sequence).